Listed below are T cell receptor beta chains from one sample, sequenced in a study of blood T cell repertoires in COVID-19. Data came from immunoSEQ multiplex PCR; TCRdb stores just in-frame clones and leaves some out. In the table there are 300,000 to 400,000 clones, 85% to 90% of which are singletons. The sequenced sample was PBMCs or T cells enriched from blood (not recorded which). These receptors originate from a woman aged 30 to 39 with acute COVID-19. Each CDR3 is given with its conserved first and last residue. Each record gives: D gene, V gene, J gene, clone size, CDR3 protein, CDR3 DNA. D genes are given only for firm matches. Clone size is shown for a subset of rows, as once, few, many or a class of expanded clone.

TRBD1,TRBV5-1,TRBJ1-4,-,CASSYNGQVREKLFF,TGCGCCAGCAGCTACAACGGACAGGTTCGCGAAAAACTGTTTTTT
-,TRBV6-1,TRBJ1-5,-,CASSDPLETGIGNQPQHF,TGTGCCAGCAGTGACCCCCTGGAAACAGGGATTGGCAATCAGCCCCAGCATTTT
TRBD1,TRBV6-6,TRBJ1-2,-,CASSIGTDFYGYTF,TGTGCCAGCAGTATCGGGACAGACTTCTATGGCTACACCTTC
-,TRBV28,TRBJ1-2,-,CASSVGGALYGYTF,TGTGCCAGCAGTGTCGGGGGGGCGCTGTATGGCTACACCTTC
TRBD1,TRBV29-1,TRBJ2-7,-,CSVGTGFTYEQYF,TGCAGCGTTGGGACAGGGTTTACCTACGAGCAGTACTTC
-,TRBV4-1,TRBJ2-1,once,CASSQDTGNEQFF,TGCGCCAGCAGCCAAGATACGGGGAATGAGCAGTTCTTC
TRBD1,TRBV24-1,TRBJ2-2,-,CATSARGQGTGELFF,TGTGCCACCAGTGCGAGGGGGCAAGGCACCGGGGAGCTGTTTTTT
-,TRBV7-9,TRBJ1-1,-,CASSPDKNTEAFF,TGTGCCAGCAGCCCAGACAAGAACACTGAAGCTTTCTTT
TRBD1,TRBV5-1,TRBJ1-5,-,CASSRDSSNQPQHF,TGCGCCAGCAGCCGGGACAGTAGCAATCAGCCCCAGCATTTT
TRBD1,TRBV7-3,TRBJ2-3,-,CASRTGTGNTDTQYF,TGTGCCAGCAGGACCGGGACAGGGAACACAGATACGCAGTATTTT
-,TRBV7-3,TRBJ1-1,-,CASSMGGPATEAFF,TGTGCCAGCAGTATGGGGGGACCTGCCACTGAAGCTTTCTTT
TRBD1,TRBV5-5,TRBJ1-1,-,CASSRDRNTEAFF,TGTGCCAGCAGCCGGGACAGGAACACTGAAGCTTTCTTT
TRBD1,TRBV5-1,TRBJ2-7,once,CASSLAGTGVRSEQYF,TGCGCCAGCAGCTTGGCAGGGACAGGGGTTCGTAGCGAGCAGTACTTC
TRBD1,TRBV7-2,TRBJ2-1,-,CASSWDRGNNEQFF,TGTGCCAGCAGCTGGGACAGGGGGAACAATGAGCAGTTCTTC
-,TRBV4-1,TRBJ1-1,-,CASSQDLVVNTEAFF,TGCGCCAGCAGCCAAGATTTGGTAGTAAACACTGAAGCTTTCTTT
-,TRBV30,TRBJ1-3,-,CAWRRDSGNTIYF,TGTGCCTGGAGAAGAGACTCTGGAAACACCATATATTTT
TRBD1,TRBV6-5,TRBJ1-2,-,CAGGQGGTYGYTF,TGTGCGGGGGGACAGGGAGGGACCTATGGCTACACCTTC
TRBD1,TRBV2,TRBJ1-2,-,CASSEGGFGTGVYGYTF,TGTGCCAGCAGTGAAGGGGGCTTTGGGACAGGGGTCTATGGCTACACCTTC
TRBD1,TRBV4-3,TRBJ1-1,-,CASSQDSAPGTGYTEAFF,TGCGCCAGCAGCCAAGATAGCGCCCCGGGGACAGGGTACACTGAAGCTTTCTTT
-,TRBV30,TRBJ2-7,-,CAWAPRNNYEQYF,TGTGCCTGGGCCCCACGTAACAACTACGAGCAGTACTTC
TRBD1,TRBV24-1,TRBJ1-2,-,CATSDPTGTDYGYTF,TGTGCCACCAGTGATCCAACCGGGACAGACTATGGCTACACCTTC
TRBD2,TRBV12-3/TRBV12-4,TRBJ2-1,-,CASSPWGGNEQFF,TGTGCCAGCAGTCCATGGGGGGGCAATGAGCAGTTCTTC
TRBD1,TRBV19,TRBJ2-5,-,CASSKSARQGTETQYF,TGTGCCAGTAGCAAATCGGCCCGACAGGGAACGGAGACCCAGTACTTC
-,TRBV30,TRBJ2-7,-,CAWSVQYGNQQYF,TGTGCCTGGAGTGTACAGTACGGGAATCAGCAGTACTTC
-,TRBV30,TRBJ2-1,-,CAWSGGVYNEQFF,TGTGCCTGGAGTGGGGGGGTTTACAATGAGCAGTTCTTC
-,TRBV21-1,TRBJ1-5,once,CASSKEAGGGDQPQHF,TGTGCCAGCAGCAAAGAGGCAGGCGGAGGGGATCAGCCCCAGCATTTT
-,TRBV5-1,TRBJ1-1,-,CASSPLTATGNTEAFF,TGCGCCAGCAGCCCTCTCACCGCGACAGGGAACACTGAAGCTTTCTTT
-,TRBV9,TRBJ2-7,few,CASSFGLLDYEQYF,TGTGCCAGCAGCTTCGGGTTGTTGGACTACGAGCAGTACTTC
-,TRBV7-7,TRBJ2-3,-,CASSLGPQVDTQYF,TGTGCCAGCAGCTTAGGTCCTCAGGTAGATACGCAGTATTTT
-,TRBV7-8,TRBJ2-1,few,CASSLNRDNEQFF,TGTGCCAGCAGCTTAAACAGGGACAATGAGCAGTTCTTC
-,TRBV19,TRBJ1-2,-,CASSPGTGGYTF,TGTGCCAGTAGCCCAGGGACTGGTGGCTACACCTTC
-,TRBV5-1,TRBJ2-1,few,CASSTGSSYNEQFF,TGCGCCAGCAGTACGGGGAGCTCCTACAATGAGCAGTTCTTC
TRBD2,TRBV9,TRBJ2-1,-,CASSVVGTSGGAYNEQFF,TGTGCCAGCAGCGTAGTCGGGACTAGCGGGGGGGCCTACAATGAGCAGTTCTTC
-,TRBV30,TRBJ1-5,-,CAWSSTGTLNQPQHF,TGTGCCTGGAGTTCGACCGGGACTTTGAATCAGCCCCAGCATTTT
-,TRBV27,TRBJ2-7,few,CASSAQGPYEQYF,TGTGCCAGCAGTGCTCAGGGGCCCTACGAGCAGTACTTC
TRBD1,TRBV24-1,TRBJ1-5,few,CATSDRTTGGGQPQHF,TGTGCCACCAGTGACCGGACGACAGGGGGCGGTCAGCCCCAGCATTTT
TRBD1,TRBV5-1,TRBJ1-4,-,CASSLGQGMTNEKLFF,TGCGCCAGCAGCTTGGGACAGGGAATGACTAATGAAAAACTGTTTTTT
-,TRBV5-1,TRBJ1-1,-,CASSPRGYTEAFF,TGCGCCAGCAGCCCGCGGGGCTACACTGAAGCTTTCTTT
TRBD1,TRBV6-5,TRBJ1-6,-,CASSYGDRVDMTLHF,TGTGCCAGCAGTTACGGAGACAGGGTTGATATGACCCTCCACTTT
-,TRBV5-6,TRBJ2-1,-,CASSADTGGRDEQFF,TGTGCCAGCAGCGCCGATACGGGGGGCCGGGATGAGCAGTTCTTC
-,TRBV5-1,TRBJ2-7,few,CASSHGDSLTYEQYF,TGCGCCAGCAGCCACGGAGACAGCCTAACCTACGAGCAGTACTTC
TRBD1,TRBV5-5,TRBJ1-2,-,CASSYPPGQGATNYGYTF,TGTGCCAGCAGCTATCCTCCGGGACAGGGCGCTACTAACTATGGCTACACCTTC
-,TRBV4-1,TRBJ2-3,-,CASSQLGLNTDTQYF,TGCGCCAGCAGCCAACTCGGACTAAACACAGATACGCAGTATTTT
-,TRBV2,TRBJ1-6,-,CASTPRTGGRYSPLHF,TGTGCCAGCACTCCCCGAACGGGGGGGCGGTATTCACCCCTCCACTTT
TRBD1,TRBV7-9,TRBJ2-2,-,CASSSTGQGIPGELFF,TGTGCCAGCAGTAGCACGGGACAGGGTATCCCCGGGGAGCTGTTTTTT
-,TRBV18,TRBJ1-4,-,CASSLLQGINEKLFF,TGTGCCAGCTCACTACTTCAGGGGATTAATGAAAAACTGTTTTTT
-,TRBV19,TRBJ2-7,-,CASSIGLVTYEQYF,TGTGCCAGTAGTATTGGACTGGTTACGTACGAGCAGTACTTC
-,TRBV6-5,TRBJ2-2,-,CASSYGGLYGELFF,TGTGCCAGCAGTTACGGGGGGTTATACGGGGAGCTGTTTTTT
-,TRBV11-2,TRBJ1-6,-,CASSLYNFSPLHF,TGTGCCAGCAGCTTATACAATTTTTCCCCCCTCCACTTT